Shown below are 11 T cell receptor beta chains from a single sample sequenced in a study of CD8+CD57+ T cells in acquired aplastic anemia. All sequencing subjects had displayed CD8+CD57+ cell expansion on flow cytometry. TCR beta VDJ and CDR3 profiles were obtained from a genomic DNA template. TCRdb processed the reads anew with MiXCR; each CDR3 protein has one entry. Here the sample spans some 160,000 distinct CDR3 sequences, around half being singletons. Sequenced sample: sorted CD4+, CD8+, or CD8+CD57+ T cells (not recorded which) from PBMCs. These receptors originate from a human donor with aplastic anemia.

The V and J genes are TRBV5-1 and TRBJ1-5; D may be TRBD1 (6 bases). Germline V gene lookup returns CDR1 SGHRS and CDR2 YFSETQ. The CDR3 runs to 14 residues. The germline V and J ends were trimmed by 1 base and 7 bases, with 12 bases remaining between them. As DNA, the CDR3 is TGCGCCAGCAGCTTGAAGGCAGGGGAACAGCCCCAGCATTTT. It specifies CASSLKAGEQPQHF. Looking up the rest from reference TRBV5-1 and TRBJ1-5 gives the full variable domain: KAGVTQTPRYLIKTRGQQVTLSCSPISGHRSVSWYQQTPGQGLQFLFEYFSETQRNKGNFPGRFSGRQFSNSRSEMNVSTLELGDSALYLCASSLKAGEQPQHFGDGTRLSIL.

About this clonotype: This may arise from a read error, as a much more abundant clone is one base away. The CDR3 end shows no conserved phenylalanine or tryptophan, and so a read error is likely. The chain is built from TRBV11-2 and TRBJ2-1, with D perhaps matching TRBD2 (5 bases). CDR3 length: 13 amino acids. The germline V gene encodes CDR1 SGHAT and CDR2 FQNNGV. Trimming took 4 bases from V and 9 from J, leaving 13 bases between them. This CDR3 is CASSSRAFPEQFL. The CDR3 nucleotides are TGTGCCAGCAGCTCGCGGGCTTTTCCTGAGCAGTTCTTA.

This clonotype was detected ten times or more. The genes are TRBV7-3 and TRBJ2-7, with D unclear. Germline CDR1 reads SGHTA; CDR2 reads FQGTGA. Trimming pared 5 bases from V and 2 bases from J, leaving 13 bases between. The length of the CDR3 is 14 residues. The CDR3 region is CASSPSAGAYEQYF. The CDR3 DNA follows: TGTGCCAGCAGCCCCTCGGCAGGAGCCTACGAGCAGTACTTC.

This clonotype was counted ten times or more. The chain is built from TRBV25-1 and TRBJ1-2; D gene unclear. This CDR3 is 11 amino acids long. Looked up from germline, CDR1 is MGHDK and CDR2 is SYGVNS. The germline V and J ends were trimmed by 1 base and 6 bases, with 3 bases remaining between them. The CDR3 here is CASSESHGYTF. The CDR3 coding sequence is TGTGCCAGCAGTGAATCCCATGGCTACACCTTC.

The chain uses TRBV24-1 and TRBJ1-1; D is unclear. Germline CDR1 is KGHDR and CDR2 is SFDVKD. V lost 1 base to trimming and J lost 2 bases, with 4 bases between them. This CDR3 is 13 amino acids long. The CDR3 reads CATSDFFNTEAFF. CDR3 coding DNA: TGTGCCACCAGTGATTTCTTTAACACTGAAGCTTTCTTT.

Concerning this clonotype: At one boundary the junction diverges from the germline segment, which might be a read error. The chain couples TRBV2 to TRBJ2-7, with 9 bases identical to TRBD1. This CDR3 is built from 12 residues. CDR1 and CDR2 (germline): SNHLY, FYNNEI. The CDR3: CASSLQGAGNDF. The CDR3 DNA follows: TGTGCCAGCAGTTTACAGGGGGCGGGTAATGACTTC.

This clonotype was counted ten times or more. This chain links TRBV2 with TRBJ2-5, with 11 bases identical to TRBD1. With V trimmed by 5 bases and J by 1 base, 3 bases remained unmatched. Germline V lookup: CDR1 SNHLY, CDR2 FYNNEI. CDR3 length: 15 amino acids. The CDR3 reads CASSRDRGSQETQYF. In DNA form, the CDR3 reads TGTGCCAGCAGTCGGGACAGGGGGTCCCAAGAGACCCAGTACTTC.

This clonotype was counted ten times or more. This chain uses TRBV7-2 with TRBJ2-1; 9 positions agree with TRBD2. V dropped 4 bases and J dropped 7; count of bases not matched to a gene: 8. CDR3 size: 15 residues. Germline CDR1 SGHTA, CDR2 FQGNSA. CDR3: CASSSGLAFGNEQFF. CDR3 sequence (DNA): TGTGCCAGCAGCTCGGGACTAGCCTTTGGGAATGAGCAGTTCTTC.

This clonotype showed up many times. CDR3 loop: CASSQERLANEQYF. CDR3 coding DNA: TGCGCCAGCAGCCAAGAGAGGCTAGCGAACGAGCAGTACTTC. The chain uses TRBV4-1 and TRBJ2-7; a possible D gene is TRBD2 (6 bases). The CDR3 is 14 residues long. Between the trimmed V and J ends, which lost 0 bases and 5 bases, there was a span of 11 bases. From germline, CDR1 is MGHRA and CDR2 YSYEKL.

This clonotype occurred many times. This chain uses TRBV11-1 with TRBJ2-1; D call uncertain. Between the trimmed V and J ends, which lost 4 bases and 8 bases, there was a span of 15 bases. The length of the CDR3 is 14 residues. The germline V gene has CDR1 SGHAT and CDR2 FQDESV (reference sequence). This CDR3 is CASSYVSFPDEQFF. In DNA form, the CDR3 reads TGTGCCAGCAGCTACGTTTCCTTCCCGGATGAGCAGTTCTTC.

Here the CDR3 DNA reads TGTGCCAGCAGCTTGGGGCAGGGCCCTGCCGGTGAAGCTTTCTTT. Translation: CASSLGQGPAGEAFF. The chain combines TRBV7-8 with TRBJ1-1; D possibly corresponds to TRBD1 (5 bases). CDR1 is SGHVS, CDR2 FQNEAQ, per germline. Deletions cut 3 bases from V and 7 bases from J, with 18 bases between. The CDR3 runs to 15 residues.